The 27 T cell receptor beta chains below come from one sample, sequenced in a study of control samples from healthy donors and cancer patients. Clones were sequenced by immunoSEQ multiplex PCR, and TCRdb holds only the in-frame ones, with some missing. The data show roughly 170,000 clones, around nine tenths seen once. The sequenced material came from blood. Receptors were obtained from a woman between 25 and 40 years old in good health.

The gene calls are TRBV3-1 (or the pseudogene TRBV3-2) and TRBJ2-5; D is unclear. The CDR3 contains 13 residues. V was clipped by 1 base and J by 5 bases, with 8 bases between them. Germline loops: CDR1 LGHDT, CDR2 YNNKEL (reference sequence). DNA for the CDR3: TGTGCCAGCAGCCAAGGGTCGTCGGAGACCCAGTACTTC. It codes for CASSQGSSETQYF.

V and J are TRBV7-5 and TRBJ2-7; the D segment call TRBD1 is taken from the table without a DNA check. TRBV7-5 is recorded as a pseudogene. The CDR3 is made up of 12 amino acids. The CDR3 DNA follows: TGTGTCAGAAGCTTAAAAAGGACAGAGCAGTACGTC. Its translation is CVRSLKRTEQYV.

The V gene is TRBV2, the J gene TRBJ1-1, with 8 bases identical to TRBD1. V shed 4 bases, J shed 4 bases, and the junction held 8 bases outside the gene matches. This CDR3 is built from 15 residues. Looked up from germline, CDR1 is SNHLY and CDR2 is FYNNEI. The CDR3 spells CASSASDRGATEAFF. CDR3 coding DNA: TGTGCCAGCAGTGCCAGCGACAGGGGAGCCACTGAAGCTTTCTTT.

V is TRBV12-1 and J is TRBJ2-5; TRBD2, the D gene given by the table, was not confirmed from the DNA. TRBV12-1 is noted as a pseudogene. The CDR3 runs 16 residues. The CDR3 sequence: CASSSPGLAEQETQYF. CDR3 DNA sequence: TGTGCCAGCAGTTCACCGGGACTAGCGGAGCAAGAGACCCAGTACTTC.

CDR3 sequence: CAWSFIPTNEKLFF. The CDR3 bases are TGTGCCTGGAGCTTCATCCCAACTAATGAAAAACTGTTTTTT. V usage is TRBV30 and J usage is TRBJ1-4; D is undetermined. In germline, CDR1 is GTSNPN, CDR2 SVGIG (reference sequence). Trimming cost V 3 bases and J 0 bases, with 8 bases left between them. This CDR3 has 14 residues.

The V and J genes are TRBV27 and TRBJ1-1; 7 positions match TRBD1. There are 13 residues in the CDR3. Germline assignment: CDR1 MNHEY and CDR2 SMNVEV (reference sequence). V dropped 5 bases and J dropped 4; count of bases not matched to a gene: 4. As DNA, the CDR3 is TGTGCCAGCAGTCCCCAGGGGGGCACTGAAGCTTTCTTT. Protein sequence: CASSPQGGTEAFF.

The chain's CDR3 is CSASVARGNTEAFF. The CDR3 DNA reads as TGCAGTGCTAGTGTTGCCCGGGGGAACACTGAAGCTTTCTTT. The chain has TRBV20-1 and TRBJ1-1, with D uncertain. Germline V gives CDR1 DFQATT, CDR2 SNEGSKA (reference sequence). This CDR3 comprises 14 residues. V was pared by 3 bases and J by 1 base, with 12 bases between.

The genes are TRBV6-4 and TRBJ2-3; D ambiguous. V shed 5 bases and J shed 1 base, with 10 bases lying between them. Germline V gives CDR1 MRHNA, CDR2 SNTAGT. The CDR3 consists of 14 residues. The CDR3 region has the DNA TGTGCCAGCAGTCGGACGGCGGGCACAGATACGCAGTATTTT. Residues: CASSRTAGTDTQYF.

The gene calls are TRBV6-1 and TRBJ2-3; 8 nucleotides agree with TRBD2. V shed 3 bases and J 14 bases; nucleotides not matched to a gene: 7. This CDR3 is built from 12 residues. In germline, CDR1 is MNHNS, CDR2 SASEGT. CDR3 residues: CASSDPRTSPYF. The CDR3 bases are TGTGCCAGCAGTGACCCCCGGACTAGCCCGTATTTT.

This chain joins TRBV27 and TRBJ2-1; 9 bases agree with TRBD2. The CDR3 has 16 residues. Unmatched junction bases numbered 8, after V lost 6 bases and J lost 2 bases. The V gene's germline CDR1 is MNHEY and CDR2 SMNVEV (reference sequence). CDR3 nucleotides: TGTGCCAGCAGGGAGACGGGACTAGCTGCCTACAATGAGCAGTTCTTC. Translation gives CASRETGLAAYNEQFF.

The chain combines TRBV7-2 with TRBJ2-1; 12 bases are shared with TRBD2. Trimming took 5 bases from V and 5 from J; bases not matched to a gene: 4. The CDR3 contains 15 residues. The germline V gene encodes CDR1 SGHTA and CDR2 FQGNSA. The CDR3 DNA reads TGTGCCAGCAGCAAACGACTAGCGGGGGACAATGAGCAGTTCTTC. Its protein product is CASSKRLAGDNEQFF.

The sample holds many counts of this clone. The genes are TRBV3-1 (or the pseudogene TRBV3-2) and TRBJ2-3; D not resolved. The length of the CDR3 is 13 residues. Germline CDR1 and CDR2: LGHDT and YNNKEL (reference sequence). V lost 0 bases to trimming and J lost 2 bases, with 3 bases between them. CDR3 coding DNA: TGTGCCAGCAGCCAAGACTTCACAGATACGCAGTATTTT. Residues: CASSQDFTDTQYF.

The rearrangement uses TRBV4-2 and TRBJ1-5; 7 positions agree with TRBD1. After removal of 3 bases from V and 7 bases from J, the junction contained 6 bases not matched to a gene. Germline V lookup: CDR1 LGHNA, CDR2 YNFKEQ. CDR3 size: 14 residues. CDR3 in DNA: TGTGCCAGCAGCCAGCGACAGGGCGACCAGCCCCAGCATTTT. This translates into CASSQRQGDQPQHF.

The chain combines TRBV12-3 or TRBV12-4 with TRBJ1-1; D unclear. The V end was cut by 6 bases, the J end by 4 bases, with 9 bases between. This CDR3 spans 12 amino acids. CDR3 in amino acids: CASRFQPTEAFF. The CDR3 region has the DNA TGTGCCAGCAGGTTTCAGCCCACTGAAGCTTTCTTT.

V and J are TRBV7-8 and TRBJ1-2; no clear D. Trimming took off 6 bases at V and 8 bases at J, with 10 bases between the two ends. Germline lookup yields CDR1 SGHVS and CDR2 FQNEAQ. CDR3 length equals 11 residues. The chain's CDR3 is CASSGTGGYTF. The CDR3, as DNA: TGTGCCAGCAGTGGCACGGGAGGCTACACCTTC.

The chain recombines TRBV11-2 with TRBJ2-3, with a possible D match to TRBD1 (6 bases). Germline V gives CDR1 SGHAT, CDR2 FQNNGV. The CDR3 has 18 residues. V gave up 0 bases and J gave up 2 bases, with 18 bases separating them. In DNA, the CDR3 is TGTGCCAGCAGCTTAGATAAGGGGCAGGGGATCTCCACAGATACGCAGTATTTT. It is translated as CASSLDKGQGISTDTQYF.

This chain uses TRBV5-1 with TRBJ2-7; tentatively, D is TRBD1 or TRBD2 (5 bases each). The CDR3 covers 15 residues. V was clipped by 0 bases and J by 4 bases, with 14 bases between them. Germline V CDR1 and CDR2: SGHRS, YFSETQ. The CDR3 nucleotides are TGCGCCAGCAGCTTGGGGGACCCCTTAGGTTACGAGCAGTACGTC. Amino acids: CASSLGDPLGYEQYV.

The chain employs TRBV19 and TRBJ1-5, with D possibly being TRBD1 (5 bases). CDR1 and CDR2 from the germline V gene are LNHDA and SQIVND (reference sequence). The CDR3 is made up of 13 amino acids. The V end was cut by 6 bases, the J end by 6 bases, with 12 bases between. The CDR3 here is CASRQGGSQPQHF. In DNA form, the CDR3 reads TGTGCCAGTAGGCAGGGAGGGAGTCAGCCCCAGCATTTT.

The chain recombines TRBV28 with TRBJ1-2; D gene unclear. Germline assignment: CDR1 MDHEN and CDR2 SYDVKM. V lost 3 bases, J lost 4 bases, and 9 bases lay in between. This CDR3 region has 13 residues. The CDR3 protein is CASSFRAAYGYTF. CDR3 nucleotides: TGTGCCAGCAGTTTTCGGGCAGCCTATGGCTACACCTTC.

Only one count was recorded for this clone. The chain recombines TRBV6-5 with TRBJ2-7; 10 bases fit TRBD2. J gave up 7 bases and V 10 bases, and 13 bases lay outside the gene matches. The CDR3 length is 14 residues. Per germline, CDR1 MNHEY and CDR2 SVGAGI. The CDR3 protein is CATHPQREGREQYF. The DNA of the CDR3 is TGTGCCACCCACCCCCAGCGGGAGGGAAGGGAGCAGTACTTC.

This rearrangement joins TRBV5-4 to TRBJ2-1; 7 positions match TRBD2. The CDR3 is made up of 15 amino acids. Germline CDR1 and CDR2: SGHNT and YYREEE (reference sequence). V lost 5 bases to trimming and J lost 0 bases; unmatched junction nucleotides: 5. The CDR3 here is CASRNGGSSYNEQFF. The CDR3 region has the DNA TGTGCCAGCAGGAACGGGGGGTCCTCCTACAATGAGCAGTTCTTC.

The chain recombines TRBV18 with TRBJ2-1; TRBD2 matches at 9 bases. The CDR3 consists of 16 residues. Germline V gene lookup returns CDR1 KGHSH and CDR2 LQKENI. Trimming at V came to 0 bases and at J to 5 bases, leaving 5 bases not matched to a gene. CDR3 sequence: CASSPPNLAGNNEQFF. CDR3 nucleotide sequence: TGTGCCAGCTCACCACCTAATCTAGCGGGAAACAATGAGCAGTTCTTC. The whole variable domain, filled in from reference TRBV18 and TRBJ2-1, reads NAGVMQNPRHLVRRRGQEARLRCSPMKGHSHVYWYRQLPEEGLKFMVYLQKENIIDESGMPKERFSAEFPKEGPSILRIQQVVRGDSAAYFCASSPPNLAGNNEQFFGPGTRLTVL.

V gene TRBV6-4 combines with J gene TRBJ2-3, with 11 bases aligning to TRBD2. Germline V gives CDR1 MRHNA, CDR2 SNTAGT. Germline trimming cut 0 bases from V and 3 bases from J; bases unmatched to any gene: 2. CDR3 length: 16 amino acids. The CDR3 spells CASSDSASGGTDTQYF. CDR3 coding DNA: TGTGCCAGCAGTGACTCGGCTAGCGGGGGGACAGATACGCAGTATTTT.

The chain employs TRBV9 and TRBJ2-2; 14 positions match TRBD2. Germline values: CDR1 SGDLS, CDR2 YYNGEE. The CDR3 runs to 18 residues. V shed 4 bases, J shed 4 bases, and the junction held 9 bases outside the gene matches. The CDR3 is CASSQTSGGALGTGELFF. CDR3 in DNA: TGTGCCAGCAGCCAGACTAGCGGGGGGGCATTGGGCACCGGGGAGCTGTTTTTT.

The J gene is TRBJ1-2, the V gene TRBV3-1 (or the pseudogene TRBV3-2); D unclear. The V end lost 3 bases, the J end lost 4 bases, and 12 bases lay between the germline ends. This CDR3 is built from 14 residues. CDR1 is LGHDT, CDR2 YNNKEL, per germline (reference sequence). The chain's CDR3 is CASSHAGITYGYTF. In DNA form, the CDR3 reads TGTGCCAGCAGCCATGCCGGGATAACCTATGGCTACACCTTC.

The chain has TRBV5-4 and TRBJ2-5, with TRBD2 identical over 8 bases. The junction had 10 bases not matched to a gene; V was cut back by 4 bases and J by 5 bases. The CDR3 covers 15 residues. Germline CDR1 is SGHNT and CDR2 is YYREEE (reference sequence). CDR3 sequence (DNA): TGTGCCAGCAGCCCGACCGGGGGGGTTGGGGAGACCCAGTACTTC. This codes for CASSPTGGVGETQYF.

The chain combines TRBV30 with TRBJ1-6; D gene uncertain. Germline V CDR1 and CDR2: GTSNPN, SVGIG (reference sequence). The CDR3 has 14 amino acids. Trimming removed 0 bases at V and 10 bases at J, with 13 bases between. CDR3 in amino acids: CAWSVAGRGSPLHF. DNA for the CDR3: TGTGCCTGGAGTGTAGCCGGGCGGGGATCACCCCTCCACTTT.